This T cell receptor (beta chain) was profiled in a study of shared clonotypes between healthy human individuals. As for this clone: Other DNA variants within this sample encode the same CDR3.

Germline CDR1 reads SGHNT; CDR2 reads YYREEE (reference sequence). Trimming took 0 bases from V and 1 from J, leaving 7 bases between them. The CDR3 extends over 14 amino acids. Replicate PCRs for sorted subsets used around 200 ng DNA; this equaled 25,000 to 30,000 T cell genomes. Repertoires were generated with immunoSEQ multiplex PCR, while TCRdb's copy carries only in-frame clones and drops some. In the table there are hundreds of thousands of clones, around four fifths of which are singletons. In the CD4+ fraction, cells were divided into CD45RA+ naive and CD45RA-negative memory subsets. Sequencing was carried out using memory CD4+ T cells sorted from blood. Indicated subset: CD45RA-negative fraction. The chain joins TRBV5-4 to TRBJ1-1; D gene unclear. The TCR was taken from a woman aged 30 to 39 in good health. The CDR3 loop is CASSLGRSNTEAFF. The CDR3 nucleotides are TGTGCCAGCAGCTTGGGACGGTCGAACACTGAAGCTTTCTTT.